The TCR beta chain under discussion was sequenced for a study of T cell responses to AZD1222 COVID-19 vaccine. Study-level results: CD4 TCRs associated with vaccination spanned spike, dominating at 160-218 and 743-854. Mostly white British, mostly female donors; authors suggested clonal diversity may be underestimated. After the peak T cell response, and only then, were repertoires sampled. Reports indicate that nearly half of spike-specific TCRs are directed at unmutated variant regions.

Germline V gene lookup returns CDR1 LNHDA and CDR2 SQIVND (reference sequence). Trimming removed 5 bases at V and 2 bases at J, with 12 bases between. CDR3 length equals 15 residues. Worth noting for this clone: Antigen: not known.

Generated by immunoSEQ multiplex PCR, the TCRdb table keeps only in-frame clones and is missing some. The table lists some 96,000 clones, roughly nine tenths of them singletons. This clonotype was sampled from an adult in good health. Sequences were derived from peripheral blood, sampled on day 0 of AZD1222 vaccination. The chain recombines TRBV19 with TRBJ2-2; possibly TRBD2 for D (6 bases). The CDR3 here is CASSLGLPNTGELFF. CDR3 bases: TGTGCCAGTAGTTTGGGACTCCCAAACACCGGGGAGCTGTTTTTT.